This T cell receptor (beta chain) was sequenced for a study of shared clonotypes between healthy human individuals. Produced via immunoSEQ multiplex PCR; TCRdb's table is partial and in-frame only. The data hold fewer than 2.5 million clones, with under 95% observed a single time. The TCR sequence derives from a man aged 18 to 29 in good health. Some clones in this sample may be carry-over from other donors' samples. Sequenced material: naive CD4+ T cells from PBMCs. This sample's subset: CD45RA+ positively selected.

Here the CDR3 DNA reads TGCAGCGGCTTGCTAGCGGTTGGGACCGGGGAGCTGTTTTTT. This translates into CSGLLAVGTGELFF. J is TRBJ2-2 and V is TRBV29-1, with 7 bases lining up with TRBD2. The germline V gene has CDR1 SQVTM and CDR2 ANQGSEA. There are 14 residues in the CDR3. V was clipped by 7 bases and J by 5 bases; unmatched bases: 10.